What follows are 24 T cell receptor beta chains derived from one specimen sequenced in a study of shared clonotypes between healthy human individuals. Naive CD8 cells lacked CD45RO and underwent positive selection for CCR7, leaving out terminally differentiated effector memory CD45RA+ cells. The protocol was immunoSEQ multiplex PCR, while the TCRdb copy is restricted to in-frame clones and leaves out a portion. The table shows about 820,000 clones, with about 91% occurring only once. Material: naive CD8+ T cells sorted from blood. The receptors were gathered from a man younger than 40 in good health.

This sequence joins TRBV7-8 and TRBJ2-1; 13 nucleotides agree with TRBD2. The CDR3 covers 16 residues. V shed 4 bases, J shed 8 bases, and the junction held 8 bases outside the gene matches. Per germline, CDR1 SGHVS and CDR2 FQNEAQ. The CDR3 here is CASSSRTSGSIYEQFF. The CDR3 region has the DNA TGTGCCAGCAGCTCGAGGACTAGCGGGAGTATCTATGAGCAGTTCTTC.

J is TRBJ2-3 and V is TRBV4-1; 9 bases fit TRBD1. This CDR3 has 14 amino acids. The junction had 3 bases not matched to a gene; V was cut back by 4 bases and J by 4 bases. CDR1 is MGHRA, CDR2 YSYEKL, per germline. CDR3 DNA: TGCGCCAGCAGCCTGGGACAGGGTGCAGATACGCAGTATTTT. It codes for CASSLGQGADTQYF.

Notes on this clone: This specimen includes other DNA sequences encoding the same CDR3. The V call is TRBV5-1, the J call TRBJ2-7; weak D call: TRBD2 (6 bases). The ends were cut back, 2 bases at V and 2 bases at J, with 11 bases in the middle. CDR1 and CDR2 (germline): SGHRS, YFSETQ. The CDR3 has 14 amino acids. This CDR3 reads CASSLAGSTYEQYF. In DNA, the CDR3 is TGCGCCAGCAGCTTAGCGGGTAGTACCTACGAGCAGTACTTC.

This chain connects TRBV6-5 to TRBJ2-7; D unclear. Germline CDR1 is MNHEY and CDR2 is SVGAGI. The length of the CDR3 is 13 residues. The V gene lost 6 bases and the J gene lost 0 bases, with 9 bases spanning the gap. The CDR3 region has the DNA TGTGCCAGCAGCTTAGCCCACTCCTACGAGCAGTACTTC. It yields the protein CASSLAHSYEQYF.

The rearrangement links TRBV14 to TRBJ2-7; no definite D call. The germline V and J ends were trimmed by 0 bases and 3 bases, with 6 bases remaining between them. From germline, CDR1 is SGHDN and CDR2 FVKESK. The CDR3 totals 13 residues. In DNA form, the CDR3 reads TGTGCCAGCAGCCAAGATGAGGTCTACGAGCAGTACTTC. This translates into CASSQDEVYEQYF.

The chain has TRBV7-9 and TRBJ1-4; D not certain. CDR1 is SEHNR and CDR2 is FQNEAQ in the germline V gene (reference sequence). V lost 4 bases to trimming and J lost 13 bases, with 13 bases between them. This CDR3 comprises 12 residues. CDR3 sequence (DNA): TGTGCCAGCAGCTATTCCGGGGATCTACTGTTTTTT. It specifies CASSYSGDLLFF.

The chain combines TRBV4-3 with TRBJ2-1; 11 positions match TRBD2. V lost 4 bases and J lost 1; bases outside the gene matches: 6. CDR1 is LGHNA and CDR2 is YSLEER in the germline V gene. This CDR3 is built from 17 residues. The CDR3 coding sequence is TGCGCCAGCAGCCCGGGACTAGCGGCCGTTTCCTACAATGAGCAGTTCTTC. This sequence encodes CASSPGLAAVSYNEQFF.

The V call is TRBV10-3, the J call TRBJ1-5, with unresolved D. The CDR3 runs 16 residues. Germline V gives CDR1 ENHRY, CDR2 SYGVKD. Trimming cost V 8 bases and J 0 bases, with 17 bases left between them. CDR3 nucleotides: TGTGCCATCGAGGCAATCATTAAACCTAGCAATCAGCCCCAGCATTTT. Translating it yields CAIEAIIKPSNQPQHF.

V gene TRBV7-9 combines with J gene TRBJ2-2; D remains ambiguous. The V and J ends lost 4 bases and 4 bases respectively, with 10 bases between them. From germline, CDR1 is SEHNR and CDR2 FQNEAQ (reference sequence). This CDR3 comprises 14 residues. The CDR3 DNA reads TGTGCCAGCAGCTCAACACCTACCACCGGGGAGCTGTTTTTT. Translation: CASSSTPTTGELFF.

The V call is TRBV5-1, the J call TRBJ2-7; D may be TRBD1 (5 bases). Germline V lookup: CDR1 SGHRS, CDR2 YFSETQ. V shed 0 bases and J shed 1 base, with 8 bases lying between them. CDR3 length: 14 amino acids. This chain's CDR3 is CASSLVDISYEQYF. In nucleotides, the CDR3 is TGCGCCAGCAGCTTGGTGGACATATCCTACGAGCAGTACTTC.

The chain is built from TRBV27 and TRBJ2-5; 9 positions match TRBD2. CDR1 and CDR2 from the germline V gene are MNHEY and SMNVEV (reference sequence). The V gene end was trimmed by 6 bases and the J gene end by 5 bases; junction bases not matched to a gene: 7. The CDR3 loop spans 14 amino acids. CDR3 DNA sequence: TGTGCCAGCAGGCGCGGCGGGAGGGGGGAGACCCAGTACTTC. This encodes CASRRGGRGETQYF.

This sequence joins TRBV4-1 and TRBJ2-3; D remains unclear. Trimming stripped 4 bases from V and 5 bases from J, with 13 bases between. CDR1 MGHRA and CDR2 YSYEKL come from the germline V gene. CDR3 size: 14 residues. CDR3 bases: TGCGCCAGCAGCCTAGAAGGGTTCTTAGATACGCAGTATTTT. This gives the protein CASSLEGFLDTQYF.

V usage is TRBV6-1 and J usage is TRBJ1-5; D remains unclear. Deletions cut 10 bases from V and 11 bases from J, with 15 bases between. Germline V gene data show CDR1 as MNHNS and CDR2 as SASEGT. This CDR3 comprises 11 residues. The CDR3 loop is CATRDIVAQHF. CDR3 bases: TGTGCCACTAGAGACATAGTCGCCCAGCATTTT.

The chain recombines TRBV30 with TRBJ2-7; tentatively, D is TRBD1 (6 bases). Trimming took off 5 bases at V and 0 bases at J, with 8 bases between the two ends. Germline V gene sequence: CDR1 GTSNPN, CDR2 SVGIG (reference sequence). The CDR3 has 12 amino acids. In DNA form, the CDR3 reads TGTGCCTGGGCAGGGGACTCCTACGAGCAGTACTTC. It yields the protein CAWAGDSYEQYF.

The chain combines TRBV27 with TRBJ2-3; no clear D gene. CDR3 size: 15 residues. Germline-derived CDR1 and CDR2 are MNHEY and SMNVEV (reference sequence). V lost 3 bases to trimming and J lost 0 bases, with 10 bases between them. The CDR3 loop reads CASSLVIPSTDTQYF. The CDR3 DNA reads as TGTGCCAGCAGTTTGGTCATCCCTAGCACAGATACGCAGTATTTT.

V and J are TRBV6-7 and TRBJ1-5, with D perhaps matching TRBD1 (5 bases). Being an ORF, TRBV6-7 has a function that is uncertain. The CDR3 loop spans 15 amino acids. The germline V and J ends were trimmed by 0 bases and 5 bases, with 11 bases remaining between them. CDR3 sequence reads: CASSYSAGIHQPQHF. The CDR3 DNA is TGTGCCAGCAGTTACTCAGCAGGGATCCATCAGCCCCAGCATTTT.

The chain recombines TRBV5-4 with TRBJ2-1; 7 bases line up with TRBD2. Germline V gives CDR1 SGHNT, CDR2 YYREEE (reference sequence). V trimming: 6 bases; J trimming: 3 bases; junction bases outside the gene matches: 3. The CDR3 is 13 residues long. The CDR3, as DNA: TGTGCCAGCAACCCTAGCGGCTACAATGAGCAGTTCTTC. Translating gives CASNPSGYNEQFF.

This chain uses TRBV12-1 with TRBJ2-7; TRBD2, the D gene given by the table, was not confirmed from the DNA. TRBV12-1 is annotated as a pseudogene. The CDR3 contains 18 residues. CDR3 DNA: TGTGCCAGCAGCTTTGCGATACGTGTTGGGAGGGAGTCAGACGAGCAGTACTTC. Protein product: CASSFAIRVGRESDEQYF.

The rearrangement links TRBV5-1 to TRBJ2-1, with TRBD2 matching over 12 bases. Germline CDR1 is SGHRS and CDR2 is YFSETQ. V gave up 3 bases and J gave up 7 bases; unmatched junction bases: 2. This CDR3 region has 14 residues. This CDR3 is CASSWTSGKNEQFF. In DNA form, the CDR3 reads TGCGCCAGCAGCTGGACTAGCGGGAAAAATGAGCAGTTCTTC. The whole variable domain, remainder taken from reference TRBV5-1 and TRBJ2-1, is KAGVTQTPRYLIKTRGQQVTLSCSPISGHRSVSWYQQTPGQGLQFLFEYFSETQRNKGNFPGRFSGRQFSNSRSEMNVSTLELGDSALYLCASSWTSGKNEQFFGPGTRLTVL.

J is TRBJ2-1 and V is TRBV6-6; a possible D gene is TRBD2 (5 bases). The V gene lost 2 bases and the J gene lost 3 bases, with 8 bases spanning the gap. The germline gives CDR1 MNHNY, CDR2 SVGAGI (reference sequence). CDR3 length: 14 residues. The CDR3 is CASSYTGNYNEQFF. CDR3 bases: TGTGCCAGCAGTTACACGGGGAACTACAATGAGCAGTTCTTC.

The genes are TRBV2 and TRBJ2-3, with 8 bases that match TRBD2. The CDR3 sequence is 15 residues long. V lost 7 bases and J lost 9; bases outside the gene matches: 15. The germline gives CDR1 SNHLY, CDR2 FYNNEI. CDR3 DNA: TGTGCCAGCATATCCGGGAGGGCCGATCAGAAAACGCAGTATTTT. This codes for CASISGRADQKTQYF.

The V gene is TRBV7-8, the J gene TRBJ2-7; TRBD1 matches at 8 bases. The V gene's germline CDR1 is SGHVS and CDR2 FQNEAQ. The J segment lost 0 bases and the V segment lost 1 base, leaving 2 bases of the junction unmatched. CDR3 length equals 15 residues. Here the CDR3 reads CASSLGGTGSYEQYF. The CDR3 DNA reads as TGTGCCAGCAGCTTAGGGGGGACAGGCTCCTACGAGCAGTACTTC.

The chain couples TRBV5-1 to TRBJ2-1, with a weak D call TRBD1 (6 bases). This CDR3 region has 13 residues. V gave up 2 bases and J gave up 9 bases, with 12 bases separating them. CDR1 is SGHRS, CDR2 YFSETQ, per germline. The CDR3 region is CASSFYGTSEQFF. The CDR3, as DNA: TGCGCCAGCAGCTTCTACGGGACAAGTGAGCAGTTCTTC.

As concerns this clone: Germline is not matched at one junction end, which may reflect a read error. The rearrangement links TRBV7-6 to TRBJ2-7; D may be TRBD1 (6 bases). Germline CDR1 SGHVS, CDR2 FNYEAQ. This CDR3 has 17 residues. CDR3 nucleotide sequence: TGTTCCAGCAGCTTAGGGGTAGCAGAGACAGGCCGATACGAGCAGTACTTC. Protein sequence: CSSSLGVAETGRYEQYF.